This T cell receptor (beta chain) was recovered during a study of blood T cell repertoires in COVID-19. In the study overall: Material from acute and convalescent COVID-19 was sourced from the United States, Italy and Spain. The analysed material was cDNA or gDNA that came from T cells, B-cell-depleted T cells, or PBMCs.

The germline CDR1 and CDR2 sequences are LNHDA and SQIVND (reference sequence). The CDR3 has 14 amino acids. Trimming pared 1 base from V and 6 bases from J, leaving 11 bases between. Data came from immunoSEQ multiplex PCR; TCRdb stores just in-frame clones and leaves some out. The table lists more than 85,000 clones, around 80% of them singletons. The rearrangement uses TRBV19 and TRBJ2-3; no definite D call. This sequence originates from a man between 65 and 85 years old with acute or convalescent COVID-19. The material sequenced was peripheral blood. CDR3 amino acids: CASSIGRVTDTQYF. The DNA of the CDR3 is TGTGCCAGTAGTATAGGAAGAGTCACGGATACGCAGTATTTT.